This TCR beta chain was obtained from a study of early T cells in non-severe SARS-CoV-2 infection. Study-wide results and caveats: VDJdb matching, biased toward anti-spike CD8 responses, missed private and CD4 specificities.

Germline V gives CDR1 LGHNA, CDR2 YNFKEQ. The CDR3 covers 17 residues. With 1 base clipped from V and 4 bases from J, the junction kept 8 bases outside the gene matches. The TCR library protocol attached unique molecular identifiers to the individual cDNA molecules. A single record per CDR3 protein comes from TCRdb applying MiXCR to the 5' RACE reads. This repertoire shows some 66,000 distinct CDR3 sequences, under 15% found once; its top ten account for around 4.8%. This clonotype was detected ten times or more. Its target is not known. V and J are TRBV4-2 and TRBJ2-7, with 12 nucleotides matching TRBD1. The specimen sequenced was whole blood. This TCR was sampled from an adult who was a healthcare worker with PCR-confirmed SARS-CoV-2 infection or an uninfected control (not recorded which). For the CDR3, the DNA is TGTGCCAGCAGCCAAGTACTACCGGGACAGGGGGCTTACGAGCAGTACTTC. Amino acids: CASSQVLPGQGAYEQYF.